This TCR beta chain originates from a study of cytomegalovirus exposure and HLA in healthy donors. Regarding the study as a whole: Common viral pathogens seemed to be connected with several of the most significant clusters, according to a later analysis. In a later analysis, 17,000 or so TCR beta sequences were associated with HLA alleles at 0.05 false discovery rate.

Remarks on this clone: Antigen unknown.

The PCR was carried out with 60 Vbeta primers and 13 Jbeta primers. TCRdb keeps only in-frame clones here, not all; method: immunoSEQ multiplex PCR. The profile shows roughly 180,000 clones, roughly 75% of them singletons. V lost 3 bases to trimming and J lost 11 bases, with 7 bases between them. CDR1 is SEHNR, CDR2 FQNEAQ, per germline (reference sequence). This CDR3 spans 10 amino acids. The genes are TRBV7-9 and TRBJ2-5, with D hard to call. Source material: PBMCs. This TCR derives from a woman aged 25 to 39 in good health and CMV-seronegative. This chain's CDR3 is CASSLKEQYF. Here the CDR3 DNA reads TGTGCCAGCAGCTTGAAAGAGCAGTACTTC.